Below are 7 T cell receptor beta chains sequenced from a single sample in a study of T cell changes during pregnancy in multiple sclerosis. The table came from immunoSEQ multiplex PCR; TCRdb's copy has only in-frame clones and leaves some out. This sample yields approximately 59,000 clones, of which 93% are seen a single time; roughly 0.35% belongs to the top ten. The sequenced sample was CD4+ T cells from peripheral blood mononuclear cells, obtained before pregnancy. The receptor set was obtained from a female donor with multiple sclerosis, enrolled in a pregnancy study.

The chain combines TRBV19 with TRBJ2-1, with D possibly being TRBD2 (6 bases). The CDR3 runs 15 residues. V was trimmed by 1 base and J by 6 bases, leaving 13 bases between them. Germline CDR1 reads LNHDA; CDR2 reads SQIVND (reference sequence). The CDR3 coding sequence is TGTGCCAGTAGTATAGTGGTAGCGGAGCTCAATGAGCAGTTCTTC. It codes for CASSIVVAELNEQFF.

This clone was seen only a few times. The chain joins TRBV29-1 to TRBJ1-1, with D possibly matching TRBD1 (6 bases). The V gene's germline CDR1 is SQVTM and CDR2 ANQGSEA. The CDR3 has 15 residues. V was trimmed by 7 bases and J by 1 base, leaving 19 bases between them. The chain's CDR3 is CSARISTGPNTEAFF. For the CDR3, the DNA is TGCAGCGCAAGAATTTCGACAGGCCCGAACACTGAAGCTTTCTTT.

This clone has a single count. V is TRBV7-6 and J is TRBJ1-4, with TRBD1 as a possible D gene (5 bases). CDR3 length: 14 residues. CDR1 SGHVS and CDR2 FNYEAQ come from the germline V gene. The V and J ends lost 6 bases and 6 bases respectively, with 14 bases between them. The CDR3 bases are TGTGCCAGCAGGCGGGGGTTTAGTCATGAAAAACTGTTTTTT. This codes for CASRRGFSHEKLFF.

The V call is TRBV4-2, the J call TRBJ2-7, with D uncertain. V was clipped by 0 bases and J by 4 bases, with 22 bases between them. CDR1 LGHNA and CDR2 YNFKEQ come from the germline V gene. CDR3 length: 18 residues. The CDR3 sequence: CASSQESRHSPLPYEQYF. The CDR3 DNA sequence: TGTGCCAGCAGCCAAGAAAGTCGGCACAGCCCTCTACCTTACGAGCAGTACTTC.

The chain uses TRBV11-2 and TRBJ2-3; 7 bases are a match to TRBD2. J lost 0 bases, V lost 5 bases, and 11 bases had no gene match. The germline gives CDR1 SGHAT, CDR2 FQNNGV. This CDR3 contains 17 residues. The CDR3 loop is CASSLWASGTSTDTQYF. The CDR3 DNA is TGTGCCAGCAGCCTCTGGGCTAGCGGAACTAGCACAGATACGCAGTATTTT.

The V call is TRBV18, the J call TRBJ1-1; 8 nucleotides match TRBD1. Germline CDR1 and CDR2: KGHSH and LQKENI. The trim removed 5 bases at V and 1 base at J, leaving 3 bases unmatched. The CDR3 length is 14 residues. CDR3 bases: TGTGCCAGCTCAGCCGGACAGGGGAACACTGAAGCTTTCTTT. Translation: CASSAGQGNTEAFF.

This rearrangement joins TRBV5-4 to TRBJ2-2; tentative D call: TRBD2 (5 bases). Germline loops: CDR1 SGHNT, CDR2 YYREEE (reference sequence). This CDR3 region has 13 residues. Trimming removed 4 bases from V and 6 bases from J, with 10 bases in between. The CDR3 here is CASSILGAGELFF. DNA for the CDR3: TGTGCCAGCAGCATACTCGGGGCCGGGGAGCTGTTTTTT. The variable domain in full, with the rest retrieved from reference TRBV5-4 and TRBJ2-2, is ETGVTQSPTHLIKTRGQQVTLRCSSQSGHNTVSWYQQALGQGPQFIFQYYREEENGRGNFPPRFSGLQFPNYSSELNVNALELDDSALYLCASSILGAGELFFGEGSRLTVL.